These 20 T cell receptor beta chains were sequenced from one sample in a study of OX40 agonist ivuxolimab in advanced cancers. The data were produced by immunoSEQ multiplex PCR, yet TCRdb's version contains in-frame clones alone and is incomplete. The sample holds approximately 60,000 clones; roughly 80% are singletons and the top ten take around 5%. Sequenced material: CD4+ or CD8+ T cells sorted from blood, taken in a trial of the OX40 agonist ivuxolimab. Receptor source: an adult with an advanced solid tumor such as melanoma, head and neck, liver or kidney cancer.

The chain is built from TRBV7-2 and TRBJ1-2, with a possible D match to TRBD1 (5 bases). Trimming took 2 bases from V and 4 from J, leaving 11 bases between them. The CDR3 totals 14 residues. Germline-derived CDR1 and CDR2 are SGHTA and FQGNSA. As DNA, the CDR3 is TGTGCCAGCAGCTTACTCCGGGGACCCTATGGCTACACCTTC. Encoded protein: CASSLLRGPYGYTF.

The chain joins TRBV6-5 to TRBJ1-2; D perhaps matches TRBD1 (6 bases). The germline gives CDR1 MNHEY, CDR2 SVGAGI. Trimming cost V 4 bases and J 3 bases, with 15 bases left between them. The CDR3 is made up of 15 amino acids. In DNA, the CDR3 is TGTGCCAGCAGTTTTTCAGGGGTCAGTGACTATGGCTACACCTTC. Translated, it gives CASSFSGVSDYGYTF.

J is TRBJ2-7 and V is TRBV2, with D possibly being TRBD2 (5 bases). Germline CDR1 is SNHLY and CDR2 is FYNNEI. CDR3 length: 14 residues. With 3 bases removed from V and 2 bases from J, the gap between germline ends came to 11 bases. The CDR3 protein is CASSDWTGTYEQYF. In nucleotides, the CDR3 is TGTGCCAGCAGTGACTGGACGGGAACCTACGAGCAGTACTTC.

This chain joins TRBV19 and TRBJ1-5; possibly TRBD1 for D (6 bases). The CDR3 contains 16 residues. V was trimmed by 5 bases and J by 1 base, leaving 15 bases between them. Germline CDR1 is LNHDA and CDR2 is SQIVND (reference sequence). This CDR3 is CASSRPGTSSNQPQHF. The CDR3 nucleotides are TGTGCCAGTAGTCGTCCCGGGACATCAAGCAATCAGCCCCAGCATTTT.

The rearrangement uses TRBV6-6 and TRBJ2-3, with D perhaps TRBD1 (6 bases). The V gene's germline CDR1 is MNHNY and CDR2 SVGAGI (reference sequence). Trimming shortened V by 6 bases and J by 2 bases, and 12 bases separated the two germline ends. The CDR3 totals 14 residues. Here the CDR3 reads CASRFRGNTDTQYF. The CDR3 DNA reads as TGTGCCAGCAGATTCAGGGGTAACACAGATACGCAGTATTTT.

The rearrangement uses TRBV9 and TRBJ1-2; weak D call: TRBD1 (6 bases). This CDR3 is built from 14 residues. CDR1 is SGDLS and CDR2 is YYNGEE in the germline V gene. The V gene lost 8 bases and the J gene lost 0 bases, with 14 bases spanning the gap. The CDR3 spells CASTEGGANYGYTF. For the CDR3, the DNA is TGTGCCAGTACTGAAGGGGGGGCTAACTATGGCTACACCTTC.

The J gene is TRBJ1-2, the V gene TRBV5-1, with D unresolved. Germline V lookup: CDR1 SGHRS, CDR2 YFSETQ. V was pared by 3 bases and J by 4 bases, with 19 bases between. CDR3 length: 16 amino acids. The CDR3 reads CASSSNPPGGSYGYTF. The CDR3 DNA follows: TGCGCCAGCAGCTCAAACCCGCCCGGAGGGAGCTATGGCTACACCTTC.

The chain is built from TRBV10-3 and TRBJ1-5, with 7 bases fitting TRBD1. V was clipped by 6 bases and J by 6 bases; unmatched bases: 8. The CDR3 contains 14 residues. Germline V gene sequence: CDR1 ENHRY, CDR2 SYGVKD. CDR3 DNA: TGTGCCATCAGCCGACAGGGAAAAAGTCAGCCCCAGCATTTT. Translated: CAISRQGKSQPQHF.

This chain links TRBV5-1 with TRBJ2-1; D is ambiguous. There are 12 residues in the CDR3. In germline, CDR1 is SGHRS, CDR2 YFSETQ. Trimming shortened V by 4 bases and J by 12 bases, and 14 bases separated the two germline ends. CDR3 in amino acids: CASSPWQQPQFF. The CDR3 nucleotides are TGCGCCAGCAGCCCTTGGCAACAGCCGCAGTTCTTC.

V gene TRBV5-1 combines with J gene TRBJ1-4, with D tentatively TRBD1 (5 bases). Germline-derived CDR1 and CDR2 are SGHRS and YFSETQ. The CDR3 spans 16 residues. V was clipped by 5 bases and J by 0 bases, with 14 bases between them. DNA of the CDR3: TGCGCCAGCAGTTACACAGGCGCTGCAACTAATGAAAAACTGTTTTTT. It translates to CASSYTGAATNEKLFF.

The sample holds one count of this clone. The chain joins TRBV6-6 to TRBJ1-1; D possibly corresponds to TRBD1 (6 bases). V lost 6 bases and J lost 10, with 15 bases in between. The CDR3 loop spans 12 amino acids. Looked up from germline, CDR1 is MNHNY and CDR2 is SVGAGI (reference sequence). The CDR3: CASRKQGNGAFF. The CDR3 bases are TGTGCCAGCAGAAAACAGGGAAATGGAGCTTTCTTT.

J is TRBJ1-4 and V is TRBV6-1; 7 positions agree with TRBD1. Trimming took 1 base from V and 8 from J; bases not matched to a gene: 7. This CDR3 has 15 residues. Germline CDR1 and CDR2: MNHNS and SASEGT. As DNA, the CDR3 is TGTGCCAGCAGTGAAGAGACAGGGTTTTGGGAAAAACTGTTTTTT. It is translated as CASSEETGFWEKLFF.

This clone appeared once. V and J are TRBV9 and TRBJ2-2; D perhaps matches TRBD2 (6 bases). Germline CDR1 SGDLS, CDR2 YYNGEE. The V and J ends lost 4 bases and 0 bases respectively, with 22 bases between them. This CDR3 contains 19 residues. The CDR3 region is CASSLGLGRLLTNTGELFF. Here the CDR3 DNA reads TGTGCCAGCAGCCTGGGACTCGGGCGACTCCTCACGAACACCGGGGAGCTGTTTTTT. Looking up the rest from reference TRBV9 and TRBJ2-2 gives the full variable domain: DSGVTQTPKHLITATGQRVTLRCSPRSGDLSVYWYQQSLDQGLQFLIQYYNGEERAKGNILERFSAQQFPDLHSELNLSSLELGDSALYFCASSLGLGRLLTNTGELFFGEGSRLTVL.

The gene calls are TRBV6-4 and TRBJ2-4; perhaps D is TRBD1 or TRBD2 (5 bases each). The germline V gene encodes CDR1 MRHNA and CDR2 SNTAGT. There are 16 residues in the CDR3. V was cut by 6 bases and J by 3 bases, with 18 bases left in between. The chain's CDR3 is CASSLRSGTGKNIQYF. The CDR3 DNA reads TGTGCCAGCAGCCTACGGTCAGGGACGGGCAAAAACATTCAGTACTTC.

This clone was recorded at least ten times. This rearrangement joins TRBV27 to TRBJ2-7; TRBD2 matches at 7 bases. The CDR3 is 13 residues long. V trimming: 3 bases; J trimming: 6 bases; junction bases outside the gene matches: 5. Germline lookup yields CDR1 MNHEY and CDR2 SMNVEV (reference sequence). CDR3 protein: CASSFPGGIEQYF. CDR3 DNA: TGTGCCAGCAGTTTCCCCGGGGGGATCGAGCAGTACTTC.

V gene TRBV7-9 combines with J gene TRBJ2-7; 7 nucleotides align to TRBD1. The V and J ends lost 1 base and 3 bases, in that order; junction bases with no gene match: 0. From germline, CDR1 is SEHNR and CDR2 FQNEAQ (reference sequence). This CDR3 spans 13 amino acids. This CDR3 is CASSLGDSYEQYF. CDR3 nucleotides: TGTGCCAGCAGCTTAGGGGACAGCTACGAGCAGTACTTC.

V gene TRBV9 combines with J gene TRBJ1-3; 9 nucleotides align to TRBD1. Trimming cost V 4 bases and J 4 bases; bases outside gene matches: 6. The germline V gene has CDR1 SGDLS and CDR2 YYNGEE. This CDR3 has 15 residues. CDR3 protein: CASSQRTGVGNTIYF. The CDR3 nucleotides are TGTGCCAGCAGCCAGAGGACAGGGGTCGGAAACACCATATATTTT. Filled out from reference TRBV9 and TRBJ1-3, the complete variable domain reads DSGVTQTPKHLITATGQRVTLRCSPRSGDLSVYWYQQSLDQGLQFLIQYYNGEERAKGNILERFSAQQFPDLHSELNLSSLELGDSALYFCASSQRTGVGNTIYFGEGSWLTVV.

This sequence joins TRBV21-1 and TRBJ1-4; TRBD1 reflects the table's D call only, with no check against the DNA. TRBV21-1 is reported as a pseudogene. The CDR3 extends over 16 amino acids. CDR3 sequence: CASSKAVRTPNEKLFF. For the CDR3, the DNA is TGTGCCAGCAGCAAAGCGGTTAGGACACCTAATGAAAAACTGTTTTTT.

This rearrangement joins TRBV19 to TRBJ1-5; D remains ambiguous. The CDR3 consists of 14 residues. The V end was cut by 5 bases, the J end by 7 bases, with 15 bases between. The germline V gene has CDR1 LNHDA and CDR2 SQIVND (reference sequence). CDR3 protein: CASSLVGYQQPQHF. CDR3 nucleotides: TGTGCCAGTAGTCTTGTAGGGTATCAACAGCCCCAGCATTTT. The variable domain in full, with the rest retrieved from reference TRBV19 and TRBJ1-5, is DGGITQSPKYLFRKEGQNVTLSCEQNLNHDAMYWYRQDPGQGLRLIYYSQIVNDFQKGDIAEGYSVSREKKESFPLTVTSAQKNPTAFYLCASSLVGYQQPQHFGDGTRLSIL.

This clone was seen only once. The chain links TRBV19 to TRBJ2-7, with unresolved D. The CDR3 runs to 13 residues. V lost 4 bases and J lost 0, with 7 bases in between. CDR1 is LNHDA, CDR2 SQIVND, per germline (reference sequence). The CDR3 protein is CASSTFPSYEQYF. CDR3 nucleotide sequence: TGTGCCAGTAGTACTTTCCCCTCCTACGAGCAGTACTTC.